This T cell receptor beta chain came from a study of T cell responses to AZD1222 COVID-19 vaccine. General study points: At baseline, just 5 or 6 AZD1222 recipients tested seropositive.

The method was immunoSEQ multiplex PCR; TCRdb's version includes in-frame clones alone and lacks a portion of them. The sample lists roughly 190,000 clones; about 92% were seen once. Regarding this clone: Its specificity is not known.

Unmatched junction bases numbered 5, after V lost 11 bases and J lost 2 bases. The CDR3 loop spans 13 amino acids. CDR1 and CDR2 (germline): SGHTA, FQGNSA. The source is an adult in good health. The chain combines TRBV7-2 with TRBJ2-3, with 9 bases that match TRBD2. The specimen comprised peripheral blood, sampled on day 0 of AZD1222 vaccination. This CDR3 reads CAAASGATDTQYF. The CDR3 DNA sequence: TGTGCCGCAGCTAGCGGGGCCACAGATACGCAGTATTTT. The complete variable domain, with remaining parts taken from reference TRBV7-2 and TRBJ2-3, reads GAGVSQSPSNKVTEKGKDVELRCDPISGHTALYWYRQSLGQGLEFLIYFQGNSAPDKSGLPSDRFSAERTGGSVSTLTIQRTQQEDSAVYLCAAASGATDTQYFGPGTRLTVL.